The 32 T cell receptor beta chains below all came from one sample that was sequenced in a study of response to subunit inactivated influenza vaccine. MiXCR, applied by TCRdb to the RT-PCR reads, yields one record per CDR3 protein. The data show hundreds of thousands of distinct CDR3 sequences, with approximately 7.7% seen just once and 10% to 15% held by the top ten. This specimen consisted of PBMCs from blood, obtained about 24 months after vaccination. The receptors derive from a man aged 45 to 70 who received an inactivated influenza vaccine.

In its sample, this clonotype was seen a few times. This sequence joins TRBV4-1 and TRBJ1-1, with D unclear. Germline V gene lookup returns CDR1 MGHRA and CDR2 YSYEKL. With 4 bases removed from V and 0 bases from J, the gap between germline ends came to 12 bases. CDR3 size: 15 residues. The CDR3 region is CASSPPGVMNTEAFF. In DNA, the CDR3 is TGCGCCAGCAGCCCCCCGGGAGTTATGAACACTGAAGCTTTCTTT.

This chain uses TRBV5-1 with TRBJ2-3; 9 nucleotides line up with TRBD2. The CDR3 sequence is 16 residues long. Germline CDR1 SGHRS, CDR2 YFSETQ. V shed 0 bases and J 5 bases; nucleotides not matched to a gene: 7. This CDR3 is CASSLEIAGVIDTQYF. DNA for the CDR3: TGCGCCAGCAGCTTGGAGATAGCGGGAGTGATAGATACGCAGTATTTT.

The chain combines TRBV12-3 or TRBV12-4 with TRBJ2-3, with TRBD2 matching over 11 bases. CDR3 length equals 17 residues. V was clipped by 7 bases and J by 4 bases; unmatched bases: 13. Written as DNA, the CDR3 is TGTGCCAGCATCCCCAGACTAGCGGGGCCCGAGGCAGATACGCAGTATTTT. Its protein product is CASIPRLAGPEADTQYF.

The rearrangement joins TRBV6-1 to TRBJ2-7; D uncertain. The CDR3 is 14 amino acids. Germline CDR1 MNHNS, CDR2 SASEGT. The germline V and J ends were trimmed by 5 bases and 5 bases, with 16 bases remaining between them. The CDR3: CASSPPGTFNEQYF. CDR3 sequence (DNA): TGTGCCAGCAGTCCCCCAGGCACGTTCAACGAGCAGTACTTC.

This clonotype was observed at least ten times. This chain connects TRBV5-1 to TRBJ2-7; D possibly uses TRBD1 or TRBD2 (5 bases each). V lost 4 bases, J lost 4 bases, and 12 bases lay in between. Germline loops: CDR1 SGHRS, CDR2 YFSETQ. CDR3 size: 13 residues. CDR3 coding DNA: TGCGCCAGCAGCATAGGGACCGCTTACGAGCAGTACTTC. Translated, it gives CASSIGTAYEQYF. Variable domain in full (rest from reference TRBV5-1 and TRBJ2-7): KAGVTQTPRYLIKTRGQQVTLSCSPISGHRSVSWYQQTPGQGLQFLFEYFSETQRNKGNFPGRFSGRQFSNSRSEMNVSTLELGDSALYLCASSIGTAYEQYFGPGTRLTVT.

This clonotype was observed a handful of times. The genes are TRBV4-1 and TRBJ1-5, with a possible D match to TRBD1 (6 bases). This CDR3 is built from 18 residues. Germline lookup yields CDR1 MGHRA and CDR2 YSYEKL. V lost 3 bases, J lost 2 bases, and 20 bases lay in between. Written as DNA, the CDR3 is TGCGCCAGCAGCCAGGGGGCCGGAGGTCTGTTTGGCAATCAGCCCCAGCATTTT. Translation: CASSQGAGGLFGNQPQHF.

The rearrangement uses TRBV24-1 and TRBJ2-2; tentatively, D is TRBD1 (5 bases). Trimming left V 1 base short and J 3 bases short, with 11 bases between. The germline V gene has CDR1 KGHDR and CDR2 SFDVKD. The CDR3 contains 16 residues. CDR3 residues: CATSDFGPGYTGELFF. In DNA form, the CDR3 reads TGTGCCACCAGTGATTTTGGTCCAGGGTACACCGGGGAGCTGTTTTTT.

This clonotype was recorded many times. The gene calls are TRBV15 and TRBJ2-6; D gene unclear. V was clipped by 6 bases and J by 0 bases, with 6 bases between them. The CDR3 contains 14 residues. Germline V gene sequence: CDR1 LNHNV, CDR2 YYDKDF (reference sequence). The CDR3 nucleotides are TGTGCCACCAGACGGATCTCTGGGGCCAACGTCCTGACTTTC. It encodes CATRRISGANVLTF. The full variable domain, in which reference TRBV15 and TRBJ2-6 provide the parts outside the CDR3, is DAMVIQNPRYQVTQFGKPVTLSCSQTLNHNVMYWYQQKSSQAPKLLFHYYDKDFNNEADTPDNFQSRRPNTSFCFLDIRSPGLGDTAMYLCATRRISGANVLTFGAGSRLTVL.

The table lists this clonotype with a few counts. The chain carries TRBV12-3 or TRBV12-4 and TRBJ2-1, with D possibly TRBD2 on 5 matching bases. V was clipped by 3 bases and J by 5 bases, with 8 bases between them. The CDR3 loop spans 13 amino acids. As DNA, the CDR3 is TGTGCCAGCAGTTTCGGGAAACACAATGAGCAGTTCTTC. It codes for CASSFGKHNEQFF.

The table lists this clonotype with many counts. The chain links TRBV9 to TRBJ2-1, with 8 nucleotides matching TRBD1. The CDR3 consists of 16 residues. Germline V gene sequence: CDR1 SGDLS, CDR2 YYNGEE. After removal of 4 bases from V and 6 bases from J, the junction contained 12 bases not matched to a gene. The DNA of the CDR3 is TGTGCCAGCAGCCCACTGGGGACAGGTAATGCCAATGAGCAGTTCTTC. It translates to CASSPLGTGNANEQFF.

The chain carries TRBV7-7 and TRBJ2-1; TRBD1 agrees at 9 bases. V trimming: 5 bases; J trimming: 5 bases; junction bases outside the gene matches: 10. The CDR3 has 16 residues. Germline V CDR1 and CDR2: SSHAT, FNYEAQ (reference sequence). CDR3 in DNA: TGTGCCAGCAGCCCCTTACAGGGGGCCGTGGACAATGAGCAGTTCTTC. Translated, it gives CASSPLQGAVDNEQFF.

This clonotype appeared a few times. J is TRBJ2-7 and V is TRBV9; D may be TRBD1 or TRBD2 (5 bases each). The CDR3 covers 15 residues. Trimming left V 0 bases short and J 5 bases short, with 15 bases between. Germline CDR1 reads SGDLS; CDR2 reads YYNGEE. DNA for the CDR3: TGTGCCAGCAGCGTAGGGTGGGGCGCCGGGGACGAGCAGTACTTC. Translated, it gives CASSVGWGAGDEQYF.

This clonotype has just a few counts. This rearrangement joins TRBV29-1 to TRBJ1-1; D gene unclear. CDR3 length equals 11 residues. The ends were cut back, 5 bases at V and 5 bases at J, with 9 bases in the middle. The germline V gene encodes CDR1 SQVTM and CDR2 ANQGSEA. This CDR3 reads CSVRRRTEAFF. The CDR3 DNA follows: TGCAGCGTTCGTCGGCGAACTGAAGCTTTCTTT.

This clonotype was seen at least ten times. In nucleotides, the CDR3 is TGCAGCGTTGACAGGACCTACAATGAGCAGTTCTTC. This sequence encodes CSVDRTYNEQFF. The chain has TRBV29-1 and TRBJ2-1; no reliable D call. V was trimmed by 3 bases and J by 2 bases, leaving 5 bases between them. This CDR3 is 12 amino acids long. Germline assignment: CDR1 SQVTM and CDR2 ANQGSEA.

This clonotype has a handful of counts. The CDR3 loop is CSAPLAGANTGELFF. CDR3 DNA: TGCAGTGCTCCCCTGGCGGGGGCGAACACCGGGGAGCTGTTTTTT. J is TRBJ2-2 and V is TRBV20-1, with 7 bases fitting TRBD2. J gave up 0 bases and V 5 bases, and 6 bases lay outside the gene matches. CDR1 DFQATT and CDR2 SNEGSKA come from the germline V gene (reference sequence). There are 15 residues in the CDR3.

This clonotype was observed a handful of times. The chain employs TRBV29-1 and TRBJ2-5; TRBD2 might be the D (5 bases). Per germline, CDR1 SQVTM and CDR2 ANQGSEA. V shed 7 bases and J shed 4 bases, with 13 bases lying between them. The CDR3 is 12 residues long. CDR3 in DNA: TGCAGCGCGGACTCCCCAGGAGAGACCCAGTACTTC. Amino acids: CSADSPGETQYF.

This clonotype has only a few counts. The chain employs TRBV28 and TRBJ2-7, with D uncertain. The CDR3 has 11 amino acids. Germline-derived CDR1 and CDR2 are MDHEN and SYDVKM. V lost 4 bases and J 12 bases, leaving 13 bases between the germline ends. The CDR3 DNA reads as TGTGCCAGCAGTTCCGGACGGCTCCGGTACTTC. Its protein product is CASSSGRLRYF.

At least ten counts were recorded for this clonotype. The rearrangement uses TRBV4-2 and TRBJ2-2; D is undetermined. The V gene's germline CDR1 is LGHNA and CDR2 YNFKEQ. Deletions cut 2 bases from V and 4 bases from J, with 11 bases between. The CDR3 sequence is 15 residues long. CDR3 nucleotides: TGTGCCAGCAGCCAATACCACGGGTTCACCGGGGAGCTGTTTTTT. Amino acid sequence: CASSQYHGFTGELFF.

This clonotype came up many times. The chain employs TRBV5-1 and TRBJ1-1, with 10 bases aligning to TRBD1. CDR1 and CDR2 from the germline V gene are SGHRS and YFSETQ. With 4 bases clipped from V and 4 bases from J, the junction kept 16 bases outside the gene matches. The CDR3 extends over 18 amino acids. CDR3 loop: CASSGGGQGIFGGTEAFF. In DNA, the CDR3 is TGCGCCAGCAGCGGAGGGGGACAGGGGATCTTCGGGGGCACTGAAGCTTTCTTT.

This clonotype has a handful of counts. The genes are TRBV4-1 and TRBJ2-1; 7 nucleotides agree with TRBD2. With V trimmed by 6 bases and J by 5 bases, 7 bases remained unmatched. This CDR3 comprises 14 residues. The germline V gene encodes CDR1 MGHRA and CDR2 YSYEKL. The CDR3 region is CASSQPGGNNEQFF. CDR3 nucleotides: TGCGCCAGCAGTCAGCCGGGAGGCAACAATGAGCAGTTCTTC.

This chain uses TRBV20-1 with TRBJ2-7; 8 positions agree with TRBD1. Per germline, CDR1 DFQATT and CDR2 SNEGSKA (reference sequence). The CDR3 spans 13 residues. Trimming took 5 bases from V and 5 from J; bases not matched to a gene: 8. CDR3 coding DNA: TGCAGTGCTGCCGGGACAGGTCGACACGAGCAGTACTTC. Translating it yields CSAAGTGRHEQYF.

This rearrangement joins TRBV4-3 to TRBJ1-1; D possibly corresponds to TRBD1 (6 bases). The germline V gene has CDR1 LGHNA and CDR2 YSLEER. V shed 0 bases and J shed 6 bases, with 14 bases lying between them. This CDR3 is 15 amino acids long. The CDR3 DNA reads as TGCGCCAGCAGCCAAGATTTTGGCAGGGGCTCTGAAGCTTTCTTT. This translates into CASSQDFGRGSEAFF.

A few counts support this clonotype. The chain is built from TRBV5-1 and TRBJ2-3; maybe TRBD1 (6 bases). Deletions cut 2 bases from V and 0 bases from J, with 13 bases between. The CDR3 is 16 residues long. CDR1 SGHRS and CDR2 YFSETQ come from the germline V gene. This chain's CDR3 is CASSLYGTFSTDTQYF. CDR3 in DNA: TGCGCCAGCAGCTTATACGGGACATTTAGCACAGATACGCAGTATTTT. The variable domain in full, with the rest retrieved from reference TRBV5-1 and TRBJ2-3, is KAGVTQTPRYLIKTRGQQVTLSCSPISGHRSVSWYQQTPGQGLQFLFEYFSETQRNKGNFPGRFSGRQFSNSRSEMNVSTLELGDSALYLCASSLYGTFSTDTQYFGPGTRLTVL.

This clonotype was seen at least ten times. The J gene is TRBJ2-7, the V gene TRBV20-1, with a tentative D call TRBD2 (5 bases). The V and J ends lost 0 bases and 6 bases respectively, with 15 bases between them. The length of the CDR3 is 14 residues. Germline CDR1 reads DFQATT; CDR2 reads SNEGSKA (reference sequence). The CDR3 DNA reads TGCAGTGCTAGAGATCTAGAGGGTAAAGGCGAGCAGTACTTC. Protein sequence: CSARDLEGKGEQYF.

This clonotype was seen many times. V is TRBV20-1 and J is TRBJ2-7; D not resolved. CDR3 length equals 13 residues. CDR1 is DFQATT and CDR2 is SNEGSKA in the germline V gene (reference sequence). Deletions cut 2 bases from V and 2 bases from J, with 10 bases between. The CDR3 sequence is CSARLGSAYEQYF. The CDR3 DNA sequence: TGCAGTGCTAGACTGGGTTCGGCCTACGAGCAGTACTTC.

This clonotype was counted at least ten times. The chain links TRBV28 to TRBJ2-1, with TRBD2 matching over 7 bases. CDR1 and CDR2 (germline): MDHEN, SYDVKM. This CDR3 region has 14 residues. V lost 8 bases, J lost 4 bases, and 8 bases stayed unmatched. The CDR3 is CASAGRTTYNEQFF. The CDR3 DNA sequence: TGTGCCAGCGCCGGGAGGACAACATACAATGAGCAGTTCTTC.

This clonotype was seen ten or more times. The chain recombines TRBV6-2 or TRBV6-3 with TRBJ2-5; 11 bases match TRBD2. The length of the CDR3 is 16 residues. Germline CDR1 MNHEY, CDR2 SVGEGT. J gave up 3 bases and V 4 bases, and 7 bases lay outside the gene matches. The DNA of the CDR3 is TGTGCCAGCAGTTTTTCCACTAGCGGGAGAAAAGAGACCCAGTACTTC. Protein: CASSFSTSGRKETQYF.

This clonotype was found a few times. The genes are TRBV20-1 and TRBJ2-3; D might be TRBD2 (6 bases). Germline CDR1 and CDR2: DFQATT and SNEGSKA (reference sequence). The CDR3 length is 15 residues. Trimming removed 1 base from V and 2 bases from J, with 13 bases in between. This chain's CDR3 is CSARATSTPTDTQYF. The DNA for the CDR3 is TGCAGTGCTAGAGCTACTAGCACCCCCACAGATACGCAGTATTTT.

This clonotype was picked up many times. The V gene is TRBV10-2, the J gene TRBJ2-1; 7 bases map to TRBD2. Per the germline V gene, CDR1 is WSHSY and CDR2 is SAAADI. V was pared by 4 bases and J by 3 bases, with 3 bases of the junction left unmatched. CDR3 length: 14 residues. CDR3 sequence reads: CASSGRGVYNEQFF. In DNA, the CDR3 is TGCGCCAGCAGTGGACGGGGGGTCTACAATGAGCAGTTCTTC.

Ten or more counts support this clonotype. This chain joins TRBV28 and TRBJ2-1, with D hard to call. CDR3 length equals 11 residues. Germline assignment: CDR1 MDHEN and CDR2 SYDVKM. V was pared by 6 bases and J by 8 bases, with 8 bases between. CDR3 loop: CASRNFDEQFF. CDR3 DNA sequence: TGTGCCAGCAGGAACTTTGATGAGCAGTTCTTC.

This clonotype was found many times. This chain joins TRBV9 and TRBJ2-7, with no clear D. This CDR3 is built from 16 residues. Trimming shortened V by 3 bases and J by 2 bases, and 18 bases separated the two germline ends. Germline V gives CDR1 SGDLS, CDR2 YYNGEE. This CDR3 is CASSGNAKGPAYEQYF. The CDR3 bases are TGTGCCAGCAGCGGCAATGCAAAGGGCCCTGCCTACGAGCAGTACTTC.

This clonotype was counted at least ten times. The V call is TRBV20-1, the J call TRBJ2-3; 10 bases are a match to TRBD2. The germline V gene encodes CDR1 DFQATT and CDR2 SNEGSKA (reference sequence). J was trimmed by 4 bases and V by 4 bases; bases with no gene match: 8. The CDR3 contains 15 residues. The DNA for the CDR3 is TGCAGTGCTAAGGCCGCTCTAGCGGGAGCAGATACGCAGTATTTT. Amino acid sequence: CSAKAALAGADTQYF.